This entry lists 26 T cell receptor beta chains sequenced from one sample in a study of T cells in women clearing cervical HPV infection. Profiled with immunoSEQ multiplex PCR; TCRdb holds only in-frame clones, not every one. The repertoire table contains around 16,000 clones. The sequencing sample was made of blood buffy coat. The receptors were sampled from a woman aged 18 to 75 with a cervical HPV16 infection that either progressed to CIN3+ or cleared (not recorded which).

Details on this clone: The read comes to an end 3 residues before the CDR3 does, leaving the germline J gene to fill in the end. V and J are TRBV30 and TRBJ1-4; TRBD1 is a possible D gene (5 bases). Germline assignment: CDR1 GTSNPN and CDR2 SVGIG (reference sequence). V lost 3 bases and J 8 bases, leaving 16 bases between the germline ends. CDR3 length equals 14 residues. CDR3 protein: CAWSASPAGEKLFF. The sequenced part of the CDR3 DNA is TGTGCCTGGAGCGCCTCACCGGCAGGGGAAAAA.

To note about this clone: The sequence runs out 3 residues before the end of the CDR3; the remainder is reconstructed from the germline J gene. The V and J genes are TRBV7-9 and TRBJ2-3, with D maybe TRBD2 (6 bases). V lost 5 bases and J 6 bases, leaving 9 bases between the germline ends. The CDR3 loop spans 12 amino acids. Germline CDR1 SEHNR, CDR2 FQNEAQ (reference sequence). This chain's CDR3 is CASSRGRDTQYF. The part of the CDR3 DNA that was read is TGTGCCAGCAGCCGGGGGAGGGATACG.

For this clone: The CDR3 goes on 3 residues after the read ends, and that part is filled in from the germline J gene. The chain couples TRBV20-1 to TRBJ2-1, with unresolved D. The V and J ends lost 1 base and 3 bases respectively, with 13 bases between them. Germline-derived CDR1 and CDR2 are DFQATT and SNEGSKA (reference sequence). The CDR3 covers 15 residues. The sequenced CDR3 bases are TGCAGTGCTAGAGGACTCTCTACACTCTACAATGAG. Translation gives CSARGLSTLYNE. In full, the CDR3 reads CSARGLSTLYNEQFF.

In the case of this clone: Read data end 3 residues before the CDR3 end; the end is taken from the germline J gene. This sequence joins TRBV19 and TRBJ2-3, with D maybe TRBD2 (7 bases). The germline V and J ends were trimmed by 3 bases and 3 bases, with 19 bases remaining between them. Looked up from germline, CDR1 is LNHDA and CDR2 is SQIVND (reference sequence). This CDR3 contains 17 residues. CDR3 protein: CASSMSGGRGRTDTQYF. The CDR3 bases that were read are TGTGCCAGTAGTATGAGTGGTGGGAGGGGGAGAACAGATACG.

This clone is deemed medium-sized by its frequency. The DNA ends 3 residues before the CDR3 does, and the rest of the CDR3 is filled in from the germline J gene. V usage is TRBV28 and J usage is TRBJ2-3, with 8 bases that match TRBD2. After removal of 6 bases from V and 5 bases from J, the junction contained 13 bases not matched to a gene. This CDR3 comprises 16 residues. Germline V gene lookup returns CDR1 MDHEN and CDR2 SYDVKM. The sequenced CDR3 bases are TGTGCCAGCAGCCTAGAACCAGCGGGGGCGTTAGATACG. Its translation: CASSLEPAGALDT. The CDR3 as a whole reads CASSLEPAGALDTQYF.

The CDR3 sequence: CASSPYSSGGNEQFF. CDR3 DNA, as far as it was read: TGTGCCAGCAGCCCGTACTCCAGCGGGGGCAATGAG. The chain uses TRBV11-2 and TRBJ2-1; 8 positions agree with TRBD2. From the germline J gene comes the end of the CDR3, since the read stops 3 residues before it. The germline gives CDR1 SGHAT, CDR2 FQNNGV. The ends lost 5 bases at V and 6 bases at J; junction bases unmatched: 9. CDR3 length: 15 amino acids.

As regards this clone: The CDR3 end falls 3 residues outside the read, so it is completed with the germline J gene. J is TRBJ2-5 and V is TRBV30; 8 nucleotides agree with TRBD1. CDR1 and CDR2 from the germline V gene are GTSNPN and SVGIG (reference sequence). The CDR3 loop spans 16 amino acids. Trimming cost V 3 bases and J 2 bases; bases outside gene matches: 11. This CDR3 reads CAWRGWTGTVQETQYF. The CDR3 DNA, read in part, is TGTGCCTGGAGGGGGTGGACAGGGACGGTTCAAGAGACC.

A remark on this clone: The CDR3 extends 3 residues past the end of the read, so its final part is completed from the germline J gene. The chain is built from TRBV20-1 and TRBJ2-4; TRBD2 matches at 7 bases. CDR1 is DFQATT and CDR2 is SNEGSKA in the germline V gene (reference sequence). V lost 3 bases and J lost 4; bases outside the gene matches: 9. The CDR3 runs to 15 residues. The CDR3 spells CSARYPSGAKNIQYF. The CDR3 bases that were read are TGCAGTGCTAGGTATCCTAGCGGAGCGAAAAACATT.

Remarks on this clone: The CDR3 end lies 3 residues beyond the end of the read and is filled in from the germline J gene. V gene TRBV2 combines with J gene TRBJ2-7; TRBD1 might be the D (6 bases). The CDR3 loop spans 13 amino acids. CDR1 and CDR2 from the germline V gene are SNHLY and FYNNEI. V was clipped by 6 bases and J by 5 bases, with 14 bases between them. CDR3 amino acids: CASSLQGYDEQYF. The sequenced CDR3 bases are TGTGCCAGCAGCCTACAGGGTTACGACGAG.

A word on this clone: The read gets to within 3 residues of the CDR3 end, and the germline J gene fills in the rest. The gene calls are TRBV30 and TRBJ2-7; D perhaps matches TRBD1 (6 bases). V lost 2 bases and J lost 6, with 8 bases in between. The CDR3 length is 11 residues. CDR1 and CDR2 from the germline V gene are GTSNPN and SVGIG (reference sequence). CDR3 region: CAWSTGPEQYF. The covered CDR3 bases are TGTGCCTGGAGTACAGGGCCCGAG.

CDR3 region: CASSTIQGNTEAFF. The DNA read from the CDR3 is TGTGCCAGTAGTACCATACAGGGGAACACTGAA. The chain carries TRBV19 and TRBJ1-1; TRBD1 is a possible D gene (6 bases). The read is 3 residues too short to cover the CDR3 end, so that end is filled in from the germline J gene. Trimming stripped 4 bases from V and 1 base from J, with 10 bases between. CDR1 is LNHDA, CDR2 SQIVND, per germline (reference sequence). This CDR3 has 14 amino acids.

As concerns this clone: The read stops 3 residues short of the end of the CDR3; the missing end is completed from the germline J gene. The chain couples TRBV2 to TRBJ1-2; the D gene is possibly TRBD1 (5 bases). CDR3 length: 13 amino acids. V was pared by 6 bases and J by 5 bases, with 13 bases between. CDR1 is SNHLY and CDR2 is FYNNEI in the germline V gene. The CDR3 loop is CASSPSGGYGYTF. The covered CDR3 bases are TGTGCCAGCAGCCCCTCGGGGGGTTATGGC.

With regard to this clone: The observed sequence ends 3 residues before the CDR3 terminus, with the missing tail filled in from the germline J gene. The chain links TRBV7-9 to TRBJ2-7; 10 bases agree with TRBD1. The germline gives CDR1 SEHNR, CDR2 FQNEAQ (reference sequence). This CDR3 has 14 residues. The V gene end was trimmed by 5 bases and the J gene end by 3 bases; junction bases not matched to a gene: 4. The sequenced part of the CDR3 DNA is TGTGCCAGCAGCGGCGGGACAGGGGACTACGAG. Translated, it gives CASSGGTGDYE. The entire CDR3 sequence reads CASSGGTGDYEQYF.

Worth noting for this clone: The CDR3 goes on 3 residues after the read ends, and that part is filled in from the germline J gene. V gene TRBV28 combines with J gene TRBJ2-3; D call uncertain. The CDR3 consists of 12 residues. Germline V gives CDR1 MDHEN, CDR2 SYDVKM. The V gene lost 5 bases and the J gene lost 6 bases, with 9 bases spanning the gap. CDR3 region: CASSPIVDTQYF. The DNA read from the CDR3 is TGTGCCAGCAGTCCTATTGTTGATACG.

Worth noting for this clone: Coverage ceases 3 residues before the CDR3 finishes, and the germline J gene fills in the end. The genes are TRBV2 and TRBJ1-1; no clear D. V shed 6 bases and J shed 3 bases, with 8 bases lying between them. The CDR3 runs 12 residues. CDR1 is SNHLY, CDR2 FYNNEI, per germline. The CDR3: CASSFSDTEAFF. CDR3 DNA (partial): TGTGCCAGCAGCTTCTCTGACACTGAA.

A note on this clone: The read comes to an end 3 residues before the CDR3 does, leaving the germline J gene to fill in the end. V and J are TRBV15 and TRBJ1-6, with D possibly matching TRBD1 (5 bases). V lost 1 base to trimming and J lost 3 bases, with 10 bases between them. Germline-derived CDR1 and CDR2 are LNHNV and YYDKDF (reference sequence). The CDR3 length is 16 residues. This CDR3 is CATSRVTGHYNSPLHF. The part of the CDR3 DNA that was read is TGTGCCACCAGCAGAGTTACAGGTCACTATAATTCACCC.

In the case of this clone: The read stops 3 residues short of the end of the CDR3; the missing end is completed from the germline J gene. The chain carries TRBV11-1 and TRBJ1-1; D gene ambiguous. The CDR3 is made up of 13 amino acids. V was shortened by 6 bases and J by 1 base, with 9 bases between the two germline ends. Per the germline V gene, CDR1 is SGHAT and CDR2 is FQDESV (reference sequence). CDR3 residues: CASRSAENTEAFF. Incomplete CDR3 DNA: TGTGCCAGCAGGTCTGCAGAGAACACTGAA.

Turning to this clone: Coverage ceases 3 residues before the CDR3 finishes, and the germline J gene fills in the end. The sample carries other DNA sequences with the same CDR3. This chain connects TRBV2 to TRBJ1-4, with TRBD1 matching 8 bases. This CDR3 comprises 13 residues. Germline CDR1 SNHLY, CDR2 FYNNEI. The trim removed 7 bases at V and 7 bases at J, leaving 5 bases unmatched. The covered CDR3 bases are TGTGCCAGCATAGGACAGGGCGGTGAAAAA. It translates to CASIGQGGEK. The entire CDR3 protein is CASIGQGGEKLFF.

Its frequency marks this clone as medium-sized. The read falls 3 residues short of the CDR3 end, and the missing part is taken from the germline J gene. The chain has TRBV29-1 and TRBJ2-3; the match to TRBD1 covers 7 bases. The CDR3 loop spans 16 amino acids. Germline V gene sequence: CDR1 SQVTM, CDR2 ANQGSEA. The V gene end was trimmed by 6 bases and the J gene end by 6 bases; junction bases not matched to a gene: 18. The part of the CDR3 DNA that was read is TGCAGCGTCGCCGGGACAGAGAGAACATCGGCGGATACG. Its protein is CSVAGTERTSADT. The full CDR3 protein is CSVAGTERTSADTQYF.

As for this clone: The read terminates 3 residues ahead of where the CDR3 ends, so the germline J gene completes it. The V gene is TRBV28, the J gene TRBJ1-6; D possibly corresponds to TRBD1 (6 bases). The CDR3 runs to 16 residues. Germline V gene sequence: CDR1 MDHEN, CDR2 SYDVKM. The V and J ends lost 4 bases and 10 bases respectively, with 20 bases between them. CDR3 DNA, as far as it was read: TGTGCCAGCAGTTACCTTTCCAGGGGCGGTAGGTCACCC. This codes for CASSYLSRGGRSP. The whole CDR3 sequence is CASSYLSRGGRSPLHF.

Points on this clone: With the read ending 3 residues before the CDR3 end, the germline J gene is used to fill in that end. The V and J genes are TRBV2 and TRBJ2-7; D unclear. This CDR3 has 14 amino acids. Trimming stripped 6 bases from V and 0 bases from J, with 12 bases between. Germline assignment: CDR1 SNHLY and CDR2 FYNNEI. The CDR3 here is CASRASVTSYEQYF. The sequenced part of the CDR3 DNA is TGTGCCAGCAGAGCAAGCGTCACCTCCTACGAG.

As to this clone: The sequence runs out 3 residues before the end of the CDR3; the remainder is reconstructed from the germline J gene. The gene calls are TRBV28 and TRBJ1-6; 7 positions agree with TRBD1. Germline CDR1 MDHEN, CDR2 SYDVKM. V gave up 6 bases and J gave up 7 bases; unmatched junction bases: 9. The CDR3 has 15 residues. The CDR3 reads CASSLMTGRNSPLHF. CDR3 bases read: TGTGCCAGCAGCCTTATGACAGGGCGAAATTCACCC. Variable domain in full (rest from reference TRBV28 and TRBJ1-6): DVKVTQSSRYLVKRTGEKVFLECVQDMDHENMFWYRQDPGLGLRLIYFSYDVKMKEKGDIPEGYSVSREKKERFSLILESASTNQTSMYLCASSLMTGRNSPLHFGNGTRLTVT.

The chain's CDR3 is CAWSPGLSGYEQYF. The covered CDR3 bases are TGTGCCTGGAGTCCCGGTCTCTCCGGGTACGAG. The chain joins TRBV30 to TRBJ2-7; no clear D gene. The CDR3 is cut off 3 residues early in the read; its end comes from the germline J gene. This CDR3 is 14 amino acids long. Trimming took off 2 bases at V and 4 bases at J, with 15 bases between the two ends. Germline CDR1 GTSNPN, CDR2 SVGIG (reference sequence).

As to this clone: The junction and the germline gene differ at one end; a read error may be behind it. Sequencing ends 3 residues short of the CDR3 end; the germline J gene provides the rest. The J gene is TRBJ2-7, the V gene TRBV4-2; possibly TRBD2 for D (7 bases). The CDR3 runs 14 residues. Germline V gene lookup returns CDR1 LGHNA and CDR2 YNFKEQ. The sequenced part of the CDR3 DNA is TGCGCCAGCAGCCAAGATCGGGGGGCTTACGAG. This gives the protein CASSQDRGAYE. The entire CDR3 protein is CASSQDRGAYEQYF.

A note on this clone: Read data end 3 residues before the CDR3 end; the end is taken from the germline J gene. V is TRBV20-1 and J is TRBJ1-3; no reliable D call. The germline V and J ends were trimmed by 4 bases and 0 bases, with 7 bases remaining between them. The CDR3 length is 13 residues. The germline gives CDR1 DFQATT, CDR2 SNEGSKA (reference sequence). CDR3 bases read: TGCAGTGCTACGGTGCCCTCTGGAAACACC. As protein: CSATVPSGNT. The entire CDR3 is CSATVPSGNTIYF.

In regard to this clone: Read coverage stops 3 residues before the CDR3 terminus; the germline J gene supplies the remainder. This chain joins TRBV12-5 and TRBJ2-3; no clear D. V was trimmed by 3 bases and J by 5 bases, leaving 3 bases between them. This CDR3 is built from 11 residues. Looked up from germline, CDR1 is LGHNT and CDR2 is FRNRAP. This CDR3 reads CASGFRDTQYF. The sequenced CDR3 bases are TGTGCTAGTGGTTTCAGAGATACG.